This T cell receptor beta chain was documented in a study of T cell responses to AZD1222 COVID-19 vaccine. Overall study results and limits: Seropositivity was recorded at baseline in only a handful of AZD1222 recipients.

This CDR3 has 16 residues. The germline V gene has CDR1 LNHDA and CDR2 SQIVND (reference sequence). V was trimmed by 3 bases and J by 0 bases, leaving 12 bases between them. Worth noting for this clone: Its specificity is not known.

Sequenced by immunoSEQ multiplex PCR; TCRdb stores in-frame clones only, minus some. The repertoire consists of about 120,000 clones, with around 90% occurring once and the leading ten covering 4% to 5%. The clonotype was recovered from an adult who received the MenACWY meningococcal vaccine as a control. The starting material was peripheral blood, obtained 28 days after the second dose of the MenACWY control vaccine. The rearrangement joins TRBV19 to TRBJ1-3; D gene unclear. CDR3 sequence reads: CASSILTSTSGNTIYF. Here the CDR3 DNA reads TGTGCCAGTAGTATTCTGACCAGCACCTCTGGAAACACCATATATTTT.